These 21 T cell receptor beta chains came from one sample sequenced in a study of blood T cell repertoires in COVID-19. Some clones are missing from TCRdb's copy, which holds only in-frame ones; the method was immunoSEQ multiplex PCR. Here the sample spans approximately 390,000 clones, around nine tenths being singletons. The sample was PBMCs or T cells enriched from blood (not recorded which). All receptors derive from a woman between 45 and 60 years old who had recovered from COVID-19.

The rearrangement uses TRBV27 and TRBJ2-5; D call uncertain. Trimming took 6 bases from V and 0 from J, leaving 8 bases between them. There are 13 residues in the CDR3. Germline V gives CDR1 MNHEY, CDR2 SMNVEV (reference sequence). The CDR3 nucleotides are TGTGCCAGCAGGGCGGAGAACCAAGAGACCCAGTACTTC. Residues: CASRAENQETQYF.

This clone was found a few times. This sequence joins TRBV28 and TRBJ1-5; 7 bases map to TRBD1. Germline-derived CDR1 and CDR2 are MDHEN and SYDVKM. After removal of 5 bases from V and 4 bases from J, the junction contained 8 bases not matched to a gene. This CDR3 comprises 15 residues. Written as DNA, the CDR3 is TGTGCCAGCAGTACCCCCCGGGACAGAAATCAGCCCCAGCATTTT. Translation: CASSTPRDRNQPQHF.

The genes are TRBV2 and TRBJ2-3; 9 nucleotides agree with TRBD2. CDR1 and CDR2 (germline): SNHLY, FYNNEI. The CDR3 is made up of 17 amino acids. V shed 4 bases and J 2 bases; nucleotides not matched to a gene: 10. CDR3 region: CASSVGPKRGDTDTQYF. The CDR3 nucleotides read TGTGCCAGCAGTGTGGGCCCAAAGCGGGGGGACACAGATACGCAGTATTTT.

The chain links TRBV12-3 or TRBV12-4 to TRBJ1-2, with TRBD1 identical over 9 bases. V lost 6 bases and J lost 4; bases outside the gene matches: 3. CDR3 length equals 13 residues. DNA of the CDR3: TGTGCCAGCAGACAGGGGGCAGGCTATGGCTACACCTTC. This sequence encodes CASRQGAGYGYTF.

CDR3 nucleotide sequence: TGTGCCAGCTCACCCTCGACCGCAGGGGAACGCTCCTATAATTCACCCCTCCACTTT. It yields the protein CASSPSTAGERSYNSPLHF. The chain uses TRBV18 and TRBJ1-6; maybe TRBD1 (6 bases). Trimming pared 3 bases from V and 0 bases from J, leaving 18 bases between. The CDR3 runs to 19 residues. The V gene's germline CDR1 is KGHSH and CDR2 LQKENI.

The CDR3: CASSLARAAIGNTEAFF. The CDR3 nucleotides read TGTGCCAGCAGTTTGGCCAGGGCGGCCATTGGGAACACTGAAGCTTTCTTT. The chain uses TRBV6-2 or TRBV6-3 and TRBJ1-1; the D gene is possibly TRBD1 (5 bases). Germline CDR1 is MNHEY and CDR2 is SVGEGT. The ends were cut back, 4 bases at V and 1 base at J, with 19 bases in the middle. This CDR3 region has 17 residues.

This chain joins TRBV27 and TRBJ2-3; 11 bases are a match to TRBD2. Trimming removed 2 bases from V and 4 bases from J; junction bases left unmatched: 5. Per the germline V gene, CDR1 is MNHEY and CDR2 is SMNVEV (reference sequence). The CDR3 consists of 16 residues. The chain's CDR3 is CASSLTTSGGSDTQYF. Written as DNA, the CDR3 is TGTGCCAGCAGTTTAACTACTAGCGGGGGTTCAGATACGCAGTATTTT.

The chain carries TRBV11-2 and TRBJ1-6; weak D call: TRBD1 (5 bases). In germline, CDR1 is SGHAT, CDR2 FQNNGV. The V end was cut by 1 base, the J end by 6 bases, with 10 bases between. The CDR3 runs to 15 residues. The CDR3 DNA sequence: TGTGCCAGCAGCTTAGCAGGGATCGGTAATTCACCCCTCCACTTT. It yields the protein CASSLAGIGNSPLHF.

The chain carries TRBV28 and TRBJ1-2; 8 bases agree with TRBD1. CDR3 length equals 15 residues. Germline trimming cut 3 bases from V and 3 bases from J; bases unmatched to any gene: 6. Germline V lookup: CDR1 MDHEN, CDR2 SYDVKM. The CDR3 DNA reads TGTGCCAGCAGTTTTGTGGGACAGGAACACTATGGCTACACCTTC. Translation gives CASSFVGQEHYGYTF.

This sequence joins TRBV7-2 and TRBJ2-2; TRBD2 matches 9 bases. J lost 5 bases, V lost 3 bases, and 4 bases had no gene match. The CDR3 length is 15 residues. The germline V gene encodes CDR1 SGHTA and CDR2 FQGNSA. The CDR3 reads CASSFVLAGTGELFF. For the CDR3, the DNA is TGTGCCAGCAGCTTTGTACTAGCGGGTACCGGGGAGCTGTTTTTT.

The count of this clone is one. The CDR3: CASSQEGLANTGELFF. CDR3 DNA sequence: TGCGCCAGCAGCCAAGAAGGACTAGCGAACACCGGGGAGCTGTTTTTT. This chain joins TRBV4-1 and TRBJ2-2, with 7 bases matching TRBD2. There are 16 residues in the CDR3. The germline V gene encodes CDR1 MGHRA and CDR2 YSYEKL. Losses at the gene ends were 0 bases for V and 0 bases for J; bases not matched to a gene: 1.

The V gene is TRBV7-3, the J gene TRBJ1-1; D gene unclear. V lost 3 bases and J lost 4, with 15 bases in between. The CDR3 covers 15 residues. Per germline, CDR1 SGHTA and CDR2 FQGTGA. This chain's CDR3 is CASSFSPGSSTEAFF. CDR3 nucleotides: TGTGCCAGCAGCTTCTCTCCGGGGTCAAGCACTGAAGCTTTCTTT.

V is TRBV30 and J is TRBJ1-5; D perhaps matches TRBD1 (5 bases). The CDR3 is 13 residues long. The germline V and J ends were trimmed by 0 bases and 9 bases, with 12 bases remaining between them. The V gene's germline CDR1 is GTSNPN and CDR2 SVGIG (reference sequence). The CDR3 is CAWSVSVRGPQHF. In nucleotides, the CDR3 is TGTGCCTGGAGTGTATCAGTTAGGGGGCCCCAGCATTTT.

The chain uses TRBV28 and TRBJ1-1; possible D gene TRBD1, 6 bases. V shed 7 bases and J shed 8 bases, with 11 bases lying between them. This CDR3 spans 11 amino acids. Germline V gene sequence: CDR1 MDHEN, CDR2 SYDVKM. The CDR3 DNA reads as TGTGCCAGCAACACAGACAGGGAAGCTTTCTTT. Translating gives CASNTDREAFF.

The rearrangement links TRBV19 to TRBJ2-2; D unclear. The germline gives CDR1 LNHDA, CDR2 SQIVND (reference sequence). The CDR3 is 14 residues long. V was pared by 2 bases and J by 0 bases, with 4 bases between. This CDR3 is CASSITANTGELFF. CDR3 coding DNA: TGTGCCAGTAGTATAACGGCGAACACCGGGGAGCTGTTTTTT.

The chain joins TRBV18 to TRBJ1-2; 7 bases line up with TRBD1. This CDR3 contains 13 residues. V was pared by 6 bases and J by 2 bases, with 3 bases of the junction left unmatched. Germline V gene lookup returns CDR1 KGHSH and CDR2 LQKENI. CDR3 residues: CASSRDRNYGYTF. The DNA of the CDR3 is TGTGCCAGCTCCCGGGACAGAAACTATGGCTACACCTTC.

The genes are TRBV7-2 and TRBJ1-5; D perhaps matches TRBD1 (5 bases). This CDR3 has 15 residues. Trimming shortened V by 5 bases and J by 6 bases, and 17 bases separated the two germline ends. The germline gives CDR1 SGHTA, CDR2 FQGNSA. Here the CDR3 reads CASSRGVSSLQPQHF. In DNA form, the CDR3 reads TGTGCCAGCAGCCGGGGGGTCAGTTCTCTTCAGCCCCAGCATTTT. The full variable domain, rest sourced from reference TRBV7-2 and TRBJ1-5, is GAGVSQSPSNKVTEKGKDVELRCDPISGHTALYWYRQSLGQGLEFLIYFQGNSAPDKSGLPSDRFSAERTGGSVSTLTIQRTQQEDSAVYLCASSRGVSSLQPQHFGDGTRLSIL.

V gene TRBV18 combines with J gene TRBJ1-2; D gene ambiguous. The CDR3 is 13 amino acids. Germline lookup yields CDR1 KGHSH and CDR2 LQKENI. V was trimmed by 0 bases and J by 6 bases, leaving 8 bases between them. The CDR3 loop reads CASSPPLLDGYTF. In DNA, the CDR3 is TGTGCCAGCTCACCACCGTTGTTAGATGGCTACACCTTC.

Regarding this clone: At one boundary the junction diverges from the germline segment, which might be a read error. This rearrangement joins TRBV7-7 to TRBJ2-2; D not certain. The CDR3 runs 13 residues. Germline V gene sequence: CDR1 SSHAT, CDR2 FNYEAQ (reference sequence). CDR3 in DNA: TGTGCTAGCAGCTTGCAGTACACCGGGGAGCTGTTTTTT. It is translated as CASSLQYTGELFF. Looking up the rest from reference TRBV7-7 and TRBJ2-2 gives the full variable domain: GAGVSQSPRYKVTKRGQDVTLRCDPISSHATLYWYQQALGQGPEFLTYFNYEAQPDKSGLPSDRFSAERPEGSISTLTIQRTEQRDSAMYRCASSLQYTGELFFGEGSRLTVL.

V is TRBV2 and J is TRBJ1-5; 8 nucleotides match TRBD1. Trimming cost V 3 bases and J 5 bases; bases outside gene matches: 0. Germline V gene data show CDR1 as SNHLY and CDR2 as FYNNEI. CDR3 length: 13 residues. In DNA form, the CDR3 reads TGTGCCAGCAGTGAGACAGGGGATCAGCCCCAGCATTTT. Translating it yields CASSETGDQPQHF.

This chain uses TRBV6-6 with TRBJ1-2; D gene ambiguous. There are 11 residues in the CDR3. Trimming cost V 7 bases and J 7 bases, with 10 bases left between them. From germline, CDR1 is MNHNY and CDR2 SVGAGI (reference sequence). As DNA, the CDR3 is TGTGCCAGCACTGAGGGAGCTGGCTACACCTTC. It translates to CASTEGAGYTF.